These 14 T cell receptor beta chains were sequenced from one sample in a study of blood T cell repertoires in COVID-19 (dated by TCRdb to 2018 to 2021). Library preparation employed the immunoSEQ multiplex PCR assay. In TCRdb, the immuneACCESS table is reduced to in-frame sequences with V and J assigned. These tables do not hold every clone; where another copy was compared, an unresolved V gene accounts for under half, and the others remain unexplained. Present in this sample are around 250,000 clones, approximately 82% of which were seen just once. Jointly, the top ten make up 4.5% to 6.5% of the sample. Sequencing was performed on peripheral blood. The source of these receptors is an elderly man with acute or convalescent COVID-19.

The chain links TRBV18 to TRBJ2-7, with 8 bases identical to TRBD1. From germline, CDR1 is KGHSH and CDR2 LQKENI. V gave up 4 bases and J gave up 0 bases; unmatched junction bases: 2. CDR3 size: 14 residues. The CDR3 region has the DNA TGTGCCAGCTCACAACAGGGGGGCTCCTACGAGCAGTACTTC. Translation gives CASSQQGGSYEQYF.

V is TRBV5-6 and J is TRBJ2-7; D gene ambiguous. The CDR3 contains 16 residues. Germline V gene lookup returns CDR1 SGHDT and CDR2 YYEEEE. V lost 1 base and J 2 bases, leaving 16 bases between the germline ends. The CDR3 DNA follows: TGTGCCAGCAGCTTGCAAACCGGGTTTCTCCCCTACGAGCAGTACTTC. Translation gives CASSLQTGFLPYEQYF.

This sequence joins TRBV18 and TRBJ1-1; TRBD1 might be the D (5 bases). The V end was cut by 0 bases, the J end by 4 bases, with 6 bases between. In germline, CDR1 is KGHSH, CDR2 LQKENI. This CDR3 comprises 13 residues. CDR3 residues: CASSPPGATEAFF. CDR3 nucleotides: TGTGCCAGCTCACCACCAGGGGCCACTGAAGCTTTCTTT. Full variable domain (remainder filled in from reference TRBV18 and TRBJ1-1): NAGVMQNPRHLVRRRGQEARLRCSPMKGHSHVYWYRQLPEEGLKFMVYLQKENIIDESGMPKERFSAEFPKEGPSILRIQQVVRGDSAAYFCASSPPGATEAFFGQGTRLTVV.

The V gene is TRBV21-1, the J gene TRBJ2-5; TRBD2 reflects the table's D call only, with no check against the DNA. TRBV21-1 is a pseudogene locus. The CDR3 consists of 18 residues. CDR3 loop: CASSTEKTEWIGWETQYF. The DNA for the CDR3 is TGTGCCAGCAGCACCGAAAAGACGGAGTGGATTGGGTGGGAGACCCAGTACTTC.

The chain joins TRBV28 to TRBJ1-2; D not certain. V lost 5 bases to trimming and J lost 8 bases, with 12 bases between them. This CDR3 is 12 amino acids long. Germline CDR1 and CDR2: MDHEN and SYDVKM. As DNA, the CDR3 is TGTGCCAGCAGTCTAGGATATTGGGGCTACACCTTC. Encoded protein: CASSLGYWGYTF.

V and J are TRBV11-3 and TRBJ2-3; 7 bases fit TRBD1. Looked up from germline, CDR1 is SGHNT and CDR2 is YENEEA. The CDR3 runs to 18 residues. V dropped 0 bases and J dropped 3; count of bases not matched to a gene: 12. The CDR3 DNA is TGTGCCAGCAGCTTAGATCGAGTGGGCAGGGGGTCTACAGATACGCAGTATTTT. Its protein is CASSLDRVGRGSTDTQYF.

There are a few counts of this clone. J is TRBJ2-7 and V is TRBV18, with D perhaps matching TRBD1 (5 bases). The CDR3 is 14 residues long. CDR1 KGHSH and CDR2 LQKENI come from the germline V gene. Trimming left V 3 bases short and J 3 bases short, with 12 bases between. The CDR3, as DNA: TGTGCCAGCTCACCGGGGCCCCCCTTCTACGAGCAGTACTTC. Translated, it gives CASSPGPPFYEQYF.

V usage is TRBV5-1 and J usage is TRBJ1-1; 7 bases agree with TRBD1. V trimming: 2 bases; J trimming: 0 bases; junction bases outside the gene matches: 7. The CDR3 covers 16 residues. Germline V gene lookup returns CDR1 SGHRS and CDR2 YFSETQ. The CDR3 DNA is TGCGCCAGCAGCTTACAGGGGTCTACAGTGAACACTGAAGCTTTCTTT. Translated, it gives CASSLQGSTVNTEAFF.

This clone was seen a single time. This chain joins TRBV5-1 and TRBJ2-3, with 11 nucleotides matching TRBD2. The J segment lost 1 base and the V segment lost 8 bases, leaving 6 bases of the junction unmatched. Germline CDR1 is SGHRS and CDR2 is YFSETQ. This CDR3 comprises 15 residues. CDR3 sequence (DNA): TGCGCCAGTAGCGTGACTAGCGGGGGCACAGATACGCAGTATTTT. Its protein product is CASSVTSGGTDTQYF.

The chain employs TRBV24-1 and TRBJ2-3; 9 bases fit TRBD2. Losses at the gene ends were 1 base for V and 3 bases for J; bases not matched to a gene: 4. Germline CDR1 is KGHDR and CDR2 is SFDVKD. The CDR3 runs 16 residues. CDR3 coding DNA: TGTGCCACCAGTGATTTCGCGGGAGGGAGGACAGATACGCAGTATTTT. Translation: CATSDFAGGRTDTQYF.

The chain combines TRBV27 with TRBJ2-1, with D possibly matching TRBD2 (6 bases). In germline, CDR1 is MNHEY, CDR2 SMNVEV (reference sequence). The CDR3 totals 13 residues. V gave up 0 bases and J gave up 9 bases, with 9 bases separating them. CDR3 coding DNA: TGTGCCAGCAGTTTATCCGGGGGTATTGAGCAGTTCTTC. Its translation: CASSLSGGIEQFF.

The chain has TRBV19 and TRBJ1-5, with 7 bases fitting TRBD1. Germline V gives CDR1 LNHDA, CDR2 SQIVND (reference sequence). V lost 10 bases, J lost 3 bases, and 12 bases stayed unmatched. CDR3 length: 15 amino acids. The CDR3 DNA reads as TGTGCCACAACCCAACAGGGGCCCTACAATCAGCCCCAGCATTTT. Translated: CATTQQGPYNQPQHF.

The genes are TRBV18 and TRBJ1-5; no clear D. This CDR3 is built from 17 residues. Germline assignment: CDR1 KGHSH and CDR2 LQKENI. The germline V and J ends were trimmed by 3 bases and 2 bases, with 17 bases remaining between them. CDR3 protein: CASSPWPGEGGNQPQHF. Here the CDR3 DNA reads TGTGCCAGCTCACCGTGGCCAGGCGAGGGTGGCAATCAGCCCCAGCATTTT.

The CDR3 sequence: CASSLLTDAFGYTF. The CDR3 region has the DNA TGTGCCAGCAGCTTACTGACTGATGCCTTTGGCTACACCTTC. J is TRBJ1-2 and V is TRBV5-5; D unresolved. The CDR3 covers 14 residues. In germline, CDR1 is SGHKS, CDR2 YYEKEE (reference sequence). Deletions cut 2 bases from V and 7 bases from J, with 15 bases between. The entire variable domain, with the rest obtained from reference TRBV5-5 and TRBJ1-2, is as follows: DAGVTQSPTHLIKTRGQQVTLRCSPISGHKSVSWYQQVLGQGPQFIFQYYEKEERGRGNFPDRFSARQFPNYSSELNVNALLLGDSALYLCASSLLTDAFGYTFGSGTRLTVV.